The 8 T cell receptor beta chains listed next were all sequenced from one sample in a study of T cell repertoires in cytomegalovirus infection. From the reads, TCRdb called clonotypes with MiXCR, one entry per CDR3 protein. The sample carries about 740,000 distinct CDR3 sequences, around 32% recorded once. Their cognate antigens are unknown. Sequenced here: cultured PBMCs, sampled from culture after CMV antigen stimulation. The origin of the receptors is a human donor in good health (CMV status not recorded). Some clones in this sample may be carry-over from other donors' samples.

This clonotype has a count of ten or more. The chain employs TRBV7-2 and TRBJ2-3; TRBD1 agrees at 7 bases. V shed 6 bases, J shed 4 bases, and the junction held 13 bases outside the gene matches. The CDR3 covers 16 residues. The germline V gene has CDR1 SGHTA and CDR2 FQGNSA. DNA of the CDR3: TGTGCCAGCAGTGAAGGCGGAGCAGGGGGATCAGATACGCAGTATTTT. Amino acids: CASSEGGAGGSDTQYF.

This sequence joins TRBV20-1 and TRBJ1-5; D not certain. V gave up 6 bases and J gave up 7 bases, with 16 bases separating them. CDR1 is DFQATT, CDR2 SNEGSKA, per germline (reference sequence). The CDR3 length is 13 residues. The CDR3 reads CSAGRARRQPQHF. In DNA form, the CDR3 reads TGCAGTGCCGGACGAGCCAGGCGACAGCCCCAGCATTTT.

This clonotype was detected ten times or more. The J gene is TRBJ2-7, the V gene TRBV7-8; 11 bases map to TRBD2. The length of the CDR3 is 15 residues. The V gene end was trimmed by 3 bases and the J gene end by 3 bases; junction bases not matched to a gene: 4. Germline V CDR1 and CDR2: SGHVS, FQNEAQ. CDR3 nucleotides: TGTGCCAGCAGCTTCGCCGGGACTAGCGGCTACGAGCAGTACTTC. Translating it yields CASSFAGTSGYEQYF. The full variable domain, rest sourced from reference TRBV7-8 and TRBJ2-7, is GAGVSQSPRYKVAKRGQDVALRCDPISGHVSLFWYQQALGQGPEFLTYFQNEAQLDKSGLPSDRFFAERPEGSVSTLKIQRTQQEDSAVYLCASSFAGTSGYEQYFGPGTRLTVT.

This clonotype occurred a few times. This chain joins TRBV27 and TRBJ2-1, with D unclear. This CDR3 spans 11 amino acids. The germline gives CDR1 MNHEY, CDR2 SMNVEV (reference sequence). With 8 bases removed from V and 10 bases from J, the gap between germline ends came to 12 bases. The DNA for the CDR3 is TGTGCCAGCTCAGTGGGCTGGGAGCAGTTCTTC. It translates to CASSVGWEQFF.

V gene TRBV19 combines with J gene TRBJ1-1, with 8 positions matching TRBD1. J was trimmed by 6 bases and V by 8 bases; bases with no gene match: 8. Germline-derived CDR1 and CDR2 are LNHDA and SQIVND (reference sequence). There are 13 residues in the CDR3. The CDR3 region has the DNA TGTGCCAGTTCATCCAGGGGGCGTGCTGAAGCTTTCTTT. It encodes CASSSRGRAEAFF.

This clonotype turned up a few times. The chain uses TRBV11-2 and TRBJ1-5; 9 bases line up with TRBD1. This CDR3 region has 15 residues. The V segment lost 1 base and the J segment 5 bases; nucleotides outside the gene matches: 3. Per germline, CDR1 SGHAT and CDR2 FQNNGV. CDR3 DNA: TGTGCCAGCAGCTTAGGGGGGACAGGGCATCAGCCCCAGCATTTT. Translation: CASSLGGTGHQPQHF.

The CDR3 loop reads CSARDFREGRGEQFF. CDR3 nucleotides: TGCAGTGCTAGAGATTTTCGGGAGGGCCGAGGTGAGCAGTTCTTC. The rearrangement uses TRBV20-1 and TRBJ2-1; 8 positions agree with TRBD2. J lost 9 bases, V lost 0 bases, and 10 bases had no gene match. CDR3 length: 15 residues. Germline V lookup: CDR1 DFQATT, CDR2 SNEGSKA (reference sequence).

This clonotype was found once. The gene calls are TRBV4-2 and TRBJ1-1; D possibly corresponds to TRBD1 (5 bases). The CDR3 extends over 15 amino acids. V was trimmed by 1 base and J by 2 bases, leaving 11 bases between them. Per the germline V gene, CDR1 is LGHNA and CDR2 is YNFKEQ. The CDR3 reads CASSQGVGGNTEAFF. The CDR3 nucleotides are TGTGCCAGCAGCCAAGGGGTGGGGGGTAACACTGAAGCTTTCTTT.